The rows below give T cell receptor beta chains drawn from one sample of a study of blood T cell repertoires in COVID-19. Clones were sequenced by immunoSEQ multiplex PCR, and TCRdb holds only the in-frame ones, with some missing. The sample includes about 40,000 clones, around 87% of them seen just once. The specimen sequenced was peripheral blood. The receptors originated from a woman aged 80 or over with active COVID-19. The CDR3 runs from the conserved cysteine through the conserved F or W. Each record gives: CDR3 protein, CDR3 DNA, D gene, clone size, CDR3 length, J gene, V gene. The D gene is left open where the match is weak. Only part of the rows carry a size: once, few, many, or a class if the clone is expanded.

CATSVGGEVEQYF	TGTGCCACCAGTGTAGGAGGGGAGGTCGAGCAGTACTTC	NA	once	13	TRBJ2-7	TRBV24-1
CASSLIAGGRETQYF	TGTGCCAGCAGCTTGATCGCAGGGGGCAGGGAGACCCAGTACTTC	TRBD1	NA	15	TRBJ2-5	TRBV5-6
CATSRFHSGTGGQETQYF	TGTGCCACCAGCAGGTTCCACTCCGGGACAGGGGGGCAAGAGACCCAGTACTTC	TRBD1	NA	18	TRBJ2-5	TRBV15
CASSYGPATNSYEQYF	TGTGCCAGCAGTTACGGGCCAGCCACAAACTCCTACGAGCAGTACTTC	NA	NA	16	TRBJ2-7	TRBV6-5
CASSLWAGNTEAFF	TGTGCCAGCAGTTTATGGGCGGGTAACACTGAAGCTTTCTTT	NA	NA	14	TRBJ1-1	TRBV28
CASSYSGGTQYF	TGTGCCAGCAGTTACTCCGGTGGGACCCAGTACTTC	NA	NA	12	TRBJ2-5	TRBV6-2/TRBV6-3
CASSTLTGGQETQYF	TGCGCCAGCAGCACCCTAACGGGGGGCCAAGAGACCCAGTACTTC	TRBD2	NA	15	TRBJ2-5	TRBV5-1
CAGSSGDAQYF	TGTGCCGGATCCTCGGGGGATGCGCAGTATTTT	NA	NA	11	TRBJ2-3	TRBV5-6
CASSLVQQVGYNSPLHF	TGTGCCAGCAGCTTAGTTCAGCAGGTGGGCTATAATTCACCCCTCCACTTT	NA	few	17	TRBJ1-6	TRBV7-2
CASSKIWTGRAEAFF	TGTGCCAGCAGCAAGATATGGACAGGGAGGGCTGAAGCTTTCTTT	NA	NA	15	TRBJ1-1	TRBV21-1
CASSLHRVAKNIQYF	TGTGCCAGCAGCTTGCACAGAGTAGCCAAAAACATTCAGTACTTC	NA	NA	15	TRBJ2-4	TRBV5-8
CASSLSSGANQPQHF	TGTGCCAGCAGTTTATCGTCAGGGGCAAATCAGCCCCAGCATTTT	NA	few	15	TRBJ1-5	TRBV27
CASSQGVGYEQYF	TGTGCCAGCAGCCAGGGGGTAGGCTACGAGCAGTACTTC	TRBD1	NA	13	TRBJ2-7	TRBV27
CASSVQGLASETQYF	TGTGCCAGCAGCGTACAGGGACTAGCGTCGGAGACCCAGTACTTC	TRBD2	NA	15	TRBJ2-5	TRBV9
CASSALAQPFSEEQFF	TGTGCCAGCAGCGCATTAGCGCAGCCCTTTTCCGAGGAGCAGTTCTTC	NA	NA	16	TRBJ2-1	TRBV5-6
CASSYYLGQKETQYF	TGTGCCAGCAGTTACTACTTGGGACAGAAAGAGACCCAGTACTTC	TRBD1	NA	15	TRBJ2-5	TRBV6-6
CASTPRGGTSGGTDTQYF	TGTGCCAGTACTCCCCGGGGGGGTACTAGCGGAGGGACAGATACGCAGTATTTT	TRBD2	NA	18	TRBJ2-3	TRBV19
CASTYDRGNNSPLHF	TGTGCCAGCACTTATGACAGGGGGAATAATTCACCCCTCCACTTT	TRBD1	NA	15	TRBJ1-6	TRBV2
CASSQDLAGGHTGELFF	TGCGCCAGCAGCCAAGATCTGGCAGGGGGCCACACCGGGGAGCTGTTTTTT	TRBD1	NA	17	TRBJ2-2	TRBV4-3
CASTLGQGVGQPQHF	TGTGCCAGCACCTTGGGACAGGGAGTGGGTCAGCCCCAGCATTTT	TRBD1	NA	15	TRBJ1-5	TRBV7-8
CATSDVGLAGGHNNEQFF	TGTGCCACCAGTGATGTAGGGCTAGCGGGGGGGCACAACAATGAGCAGTTCTTC	TRBD2	NA	18	TRBJ2-1	TRBV24-1
CASSLVGASGQETQYF	TGTGCCAGCAGCTTAGTAGGGGCGTCGGGTCAAGAGACCCAGTACTTC	NA	NA	16	TRBJ2-5	TRBV7-9
CASSSNRGNTEAFF	TGTGCCAGCAGTTCGAACAGGGGGAACACTGAAGCTTTCTTT	TRBD1	once	14	TRBJ1-1	TRBV7-2
CSPGGRPGANVLTF	TGCAGCCCTGGGGGGAGGCCTGGGGCCAACGTCCTGACTTTC	NA	NA	14	TRBJ2-6	TRBV29-1
CASSPRTGLSTEAFF	TGTGCCAGCAGCCCTCGGACAGGTCTTAGCACTGAAGCTTTCTTT	TRBD1	NA	15	TRBJ1-1	TRBV11-3
CASSHVGGRGYEQYF	TGTGCCAGCAGCCACGTGGGGGGGCGAGGGTACGAGCAGTACTTC	NA	NA	15	TRBJ2-7	TRBV5-6
CASSQVLLAVVETQYF	TGTGCCAGCAGCCAAGTTCTTTTAGCGGTTGTAGAGACCCAGTACTTC	NA	NA	16	TRBJ2-5	TRBV4-2
CASSFLSYEQYF	TGTGCCAGCAGTTTCCTCTCCTACGAGCAGTACTTC	NA	few	12	TRBJ2-7	TRBV6-2/TRBV6-3
CASSLEQGGGEAFF	TGTGCCAGCAGCTTAGAACAGGGAGGGGGTGAAGCTTTCTTT	NA	once	14	TRBJ1-1	TRBV7-9
CASSTTGKQETQYF	TGTGCCAGCAGCACGACAGGAAAACAAGAGACCCAGTACTTC	NA	NA	14	TRBJ2-5	TRBV5-4
CASSLVAGEFNYGYTF	TGTGCCAGCAGCTTAGTGGCAGGGGAGTTTAACTATGGCTACACCTTC	NA	NA	16	TRBJ1-2	TRBV7-8
CASSAVGISYNEQFF	TGCGCCAGCAGTGCGGTCGGGATTTCCTACAATGAGCAGTTCTTC	NA	NA	15	TRBJ2-1	TRBV10-1
CASSTGQTNTEAFF	TGTGCCAGCAGTACGGGACAGACGAACACTGAAGCTTTCTTT	TRBD1	NA	14	TRBJ1-1	TRBV6-5
CASSQGGTSDTQYF	TGCGCCAGCAGCCAAGGCGGGACTTCCGATACGCAGTATTTT	NA	NA	14	TRBJ2-3	TRBV4-3
CASSQPLRGAVFTDTQYF	TGTGCCAGCAGCCAACCCCTGCGGGGGGCTGTTTTCACAGATACGCAGTATTTT	TRBD2	NA	18	TRBJ2-3	TRBV3-1/TRBV3-2
CASSPSRDSPLHF	TGTGCCAGCTCACCATCGAGGGATTCACCCCTCCACTTT	NA	NA	13	TRBJ1-6	TRBV18
CASSLGTDSPLHF	TGTGCCAGCAGCTTAGGGACAGACTCACCCCTCCACTTT	NA	NA	13	TRBJ1-6	TRBV7-9
CASSQTGLSREQFF	TGCGCCAGCAGCCAAACCGGACTCTCCAGGGAGCAGTTCTTC	NA	NA	14	TRBJ2-1	TRBV4-3
CASSIDRTSGGAYNEQFF	TGTGCCAGTAGTATAGATCGGACTAGCGGGGGGGCGTACAATGAGCAGTTCTTC	TRBD2	NA	18	TRBJ2-1	TRBV19
CAWSAGGAGNTIYF	TGTGCCTGGAGTGCAGGGGGCGCAGGAAACACCATATATTTT	TRBD1	few	14	TRBJ1-3	TRBV30
CASSQTGLSTDTQYF	TGTGCCAGCAGCCAAACGGGACTCAGCACAGATACGCAGTATTTT	NA	NA	15	TRBJ2-3	TRBV14
CASSLSTGQGSGYGYTF	TGTGCCAGCAGCTTATCTACGGGACAGGGATCTGGGTATGGCTACACCTTC	TRBD1	NA	17	TRBJ1-2	TRBV7-2
CATSNYGLGGPGKQYF	TGTGCCACCAGCAACTACGGCCTAGGGGGACCCGGCAAGCAGTACTTC	NA	NA	16	TRBJ2-7	TRBV15
CATSSGHRNTEAFF	TGTGCCACCAGCAGCGGACACCGGAACACTGAAGCTTTCTTT	NA	once	14	TRBJ1-1	TRBV15
CAIRSGTSGGAENEQFF	TGTGCCATCAGGTCCGGGACTAGCGGGGGGGCCGAAAATGAGCAGTTCTTC	TRBD2	NA	17	TRBJ2-1	TRBV10-3
CASSDAQGMGQPQHF	TGTGCCAGCAGTGACGCACAGGGTATGGGTCAGCCCCAGCATTTT	NA	NA	15	TRBJ1-5	TRBV6-6
CSVADGSTEAFF	TGCAGCGTTGCAGATGGGAGCACTGAAGCTTTCTTT	NA	NA	12	TRBJ1-1	TRBV29-1
CASSQQARGRQGAMYEQYF	TGCGCCAGCAGCCAACAGGCGAGAGGAAGACAGGGGGCAATGTACGAGCAGTACTTC	TRBD1	NA	19	TRBJ2-7	TRBV4-3
CASGTRIEETQYF	TGTGCCAGCGGTACTAGAATCGAAGAGACCCAGTACTTC	NA	NA	13	TRBJ2-5	TRBV19
CAWSVTRQSNQPQHF	TGTGCCTGGAGTGTCACCCGACAGAGCAATCAGCCCCAGCATTTT	NA	NA	15	TRBJ1-5	TRBV30
CASSLGQRRQETQYF	TGTGCCAGTAGTCTCGGACAGAGAAGACAAGAGACCCAGTACTTC	NA	NA	15	TRBJ2-5	TRBV19
CASSQGTGWRIDTQYF	TGCGCCAGCAGCCAAGGGACAGGGTGGCGGATAGATACGCAGTATTTT	TRBD1	NA	16	TRBJ2-3	TRBV4-1
CASSDGSGNSPLHF	TGTGCCAGCAGCGACGGTTCGGGTAATTCACCCCTCCACTTT	NA	NA	14	TRBJ1-6	TRBV9